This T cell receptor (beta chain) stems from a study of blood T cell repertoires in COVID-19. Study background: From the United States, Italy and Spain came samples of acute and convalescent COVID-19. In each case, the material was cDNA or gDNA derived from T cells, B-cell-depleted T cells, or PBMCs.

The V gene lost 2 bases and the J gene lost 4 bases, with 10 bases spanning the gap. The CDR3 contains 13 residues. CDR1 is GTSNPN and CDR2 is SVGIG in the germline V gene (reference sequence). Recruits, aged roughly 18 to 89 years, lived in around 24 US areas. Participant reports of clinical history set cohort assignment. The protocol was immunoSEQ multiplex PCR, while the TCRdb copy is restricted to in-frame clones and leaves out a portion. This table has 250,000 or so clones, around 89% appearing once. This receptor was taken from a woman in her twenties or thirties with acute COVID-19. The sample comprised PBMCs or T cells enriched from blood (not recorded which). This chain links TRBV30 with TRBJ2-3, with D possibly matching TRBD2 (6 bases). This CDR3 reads CAWSLAFADTQYF. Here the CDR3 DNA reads TGTGCCTGGAGTCTAGCGTTTGCAGATACGCAGTATTTT.